The sequence of this T cell receptor (beta chain) was determined in a study of early T cells in non-severe SARS-CoV-2 infection. Across the study: Sequenced bulk RNA came from whole blood that was unsorted, and chains were unpaired.

Whole-study findings and limits: The matching step, a VDJdb search, favored anti-spike CD8 responses and missed private and CD4 specificities.

Individual cDNA molecules were tagged with unique molecular identifiers, the study reported. TCRdb re-called the 5' RACE reads through MiXCR, storing one row per CDR3 protein. The sample holds approximately 64,000 distinct CDR3 sequences, 20% to 25% seen once. Comments on this clonotype: Its specificity is not known.

This TCR was sampled from an adult who was a healthcare worker with PCR-confirmed SARS-CoV-2 infection or an uninfected control (not recorded which). The source was whole blood, collected at baseline.

CDR3 sequence reads: CASSLRTKHNEQFF. As DNA, the CDR3 is TGTGCCAGCAGCTTACGTACTAAACACAATGAGCAGTTCTTC. This chain connects TRBV11-2 to TRBJ2-1; D ambiguous. Germline CDR1 reads SGHAT; CDR2 reads FQNNGV. Trimming shortened V by 2 bases and J by 5 bases, and 10 bases separated the two germline ends. The CDR3 loop spans 14 amino acids. The full variable domain, rest sourced from reference TRBV11-2 and TRBJ2-1, is EAGVAQSPRYKIIEKRQSVAFWCNPISGHATLYWYQQILGQGPKLLIQFQNNGVVDDSQLPKDRFSAERLKGVDSTLKIQPAKLEDSAVYLCASSLRTKHNEQFFGPGTRLTVL.